Sequencing of this T cell receptor (delta chain) was carried out in a study of Vδ1+ human thymocytes listed by TCRdb under 2018. About the investigation overall: As a data resource, the study described the mRNA-level TRG and TRD CDR3 repertoires found in highly purified Vdelta1+ thymocytes taken from young children. The multiplex-based CDR3 amplicon strategy had previously been validated against 5'RACE-based CDR3 amplicon generation methods.

V is pruned by 3 bases and J by 3 bases, leaving 20 bases of the junction without a gene match. Taken from the germline V gene, the CDR1 and CDR2 loops are TSWWSYY and QGS. The CDR3 runs 20 amino acids, cysteine and phenylalanine included. Left in the record is the CDR3 DNA by itself, 60 bases read in frame from the first base. Thymic samples were depleted of alphabeta T cells, then CD3+ TCRVdelta1+ TCRVdelta2- thymocytes were FACS-sorted. The purity of the sorted Vdelta1+ thymocytes was between roughly 96% and 99.6%. The thymic specimens were obtained from 8 paediatric patients who were undergoing corrective cardiac surgery and ranged in age from roughly 5 days to 17 months. After the thymic tissue was dispersed, mononuclear cells were isolated using a Histopaque-1077 density gradient. Staining used anti-TCRVdelta1 clone TS8.2, anti-TCRVdelta2 clone B6, anti-CD3 clone HIT3a and anti-TCRalphabeta clone IP26 antibodies.

This clone showed up just a few times. Its antigen specificity is not known. The sample holds no much larger clone one base away, and base qualities are not on file. RNA extraction was carried out with the RNeasy mini kit, and reverse transcription was then done using Superscript III. Multiplex PCR was used to generate CDR3 amplicons, with pooled V-gene forward primers and a constant-region reverse primer carrying Illumina adaptor overhangs. After gel purification, the amplicons were indexed with Nextera index primers during approximately 8 additional PCR cycles and then purified using AMPure XP beads. Sequencing of libraries was performed on an Illumina MiSeq using paired-end 250 bp reads, dual indexing and a roughly 22% PhiX spike-in. Regarding the original processing steps: Read quality was checked with FastQC, and TRG read pairs were merged using ea-utils fastq-join. IMGT/HighV-QUEST was used to annotate the sequences, only productive sequences with an unambiguous V-gene assignment were kept, and clonotypes were defined as sequences sharing an identical CDR3 sequence. VDJtools 1.1.1, tcR 2.2.3, Treemap and vegan Shannon diversity in R 3.4.4 were used for downstream analysis. TCRdb reran clone calling on the public reads with CATT; rows sharing one DNA sequence were then combined. TCRdb, not the original authors, processed these V and J calls. This sample comprises 54,000 or so delta-chain clones, less than 20% of them detected only once. In total, the top ten clones hold under 0.6% of the sample.

The investigation overall reported the following: Donors did not cluster by age or sex, so the analyses were not stratified by age or sex. The authors advised highly purified populations and single-cell validation, since unexpected Vdelta2 sequences could cause misinterpretation of bulk repertoire data. Donors shared many TRG clonotypes (up to roughly 6.9x10^3), but TRD repertoires were essentially private, with at most 130 shared. Although sort purity was high, approximately 20% of thymic TRD sequences were Vdelta2 (with a few Vdelta3), in contrast to the peripheral blood Vdelta1+ controls. The thymic TRG and TRD repertoires appeared highly polyclonal, with Gaussian CDR3 length distributions, in contrast to the oligoclonal repertoires of peripheral blood.

This receptor was identified in a boy in the first two years of life who had congenital heart surgery. The sample consisted of Vdelta1+ gamma-delta thymocytes from the thymus. Per the publication, the cell subset or site label means: FACS-sorted CD3+ TCRalphabeta- TCRVdelta1+ TCRVdelta2- thymocytes. The chain uses TRDV1 and TRDJ1, and 9 bases in between align with TRDD3. The nucleotide sequence reads TGTGCTCTTGGGGAGACTTCTAGGTGGGGGATAGTTAATGTAGCCGATAAACTCATCTTT. Its protein reads: CALGETSRWGIVNVADKLIF.